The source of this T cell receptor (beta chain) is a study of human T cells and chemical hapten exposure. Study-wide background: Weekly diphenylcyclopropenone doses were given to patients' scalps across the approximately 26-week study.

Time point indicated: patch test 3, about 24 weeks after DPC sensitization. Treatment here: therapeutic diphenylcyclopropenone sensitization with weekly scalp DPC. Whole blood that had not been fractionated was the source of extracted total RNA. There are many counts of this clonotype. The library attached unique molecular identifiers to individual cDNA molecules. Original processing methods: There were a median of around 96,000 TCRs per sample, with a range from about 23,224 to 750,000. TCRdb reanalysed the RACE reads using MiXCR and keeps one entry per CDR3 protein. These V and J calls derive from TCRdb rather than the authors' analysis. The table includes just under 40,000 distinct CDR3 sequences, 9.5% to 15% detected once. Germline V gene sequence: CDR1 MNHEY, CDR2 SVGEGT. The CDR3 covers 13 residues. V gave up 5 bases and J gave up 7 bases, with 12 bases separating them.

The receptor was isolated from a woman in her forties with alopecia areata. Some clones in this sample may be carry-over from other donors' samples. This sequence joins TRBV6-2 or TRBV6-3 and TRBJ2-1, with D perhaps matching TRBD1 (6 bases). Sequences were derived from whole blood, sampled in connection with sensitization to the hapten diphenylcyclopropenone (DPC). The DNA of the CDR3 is TGTGCCAGCAGTCCAGGACAGCGAAATGAGCAGTTCTTC. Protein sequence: CASSPGQRNEQFF.